Described below is a single T cell receptor beta chain sequence and its context. Its matching antigen is unknown. The CDR3 sequence is 16 residues long. V was cut by 5 bases and J by 0 bases, with 14 bases left in between. Germline assignment: CDR1 LNHDA and CDR2 SQIVND (reference sequence). The data were produced by immunoSEQ multiplex PCR, yet TCRdb's version contains in-frame clones alone and is incomplete. Of roughly 60,000 clones listed, roughly four fifths are singletons. This record comes from a study of a mutant IDH1 vaccine in newly diagnosed glioma. Across the whole study: Initiation of the vaccine course occurred 4-6 weeks after radiotherapy alone, or alongside temozolomide cycles. Week 35 was safety follow-up visit V12; week 47 was end-of-study visit V13.

Time point in this sample: week 35, safety follow-up. With topical imiquimod, each dose of the vaccine consisted of 300 ug of mutant IDH1 20-mer peptide. This receptor was identified in a middle-aged man with glioma. This chain connects TRBV19 to TRBJ1-5; D might be TRBD1 (6 bases). The sample in question was PBMCs, obtained from a glioma patient whose treatment included an IDH1 peptide vaccine. The CDR3 region has the DNA TGTGCCAGTAGTCAGCCGACAGGCCTTAGCAATCAGCCCCAGCATTTT. This sequence encodes CASSQPTGLSNQPQHF.